The TCR beta chain described here comes from a study of T cell responses to AZD1222 COVID-19 vaccine. In this sample, this clone turned up a few times. Sequenced by immunoSEQ multiplex PCR; TCRdb stores in-frame clones only, minus some. The data contain about 84,000 clones, approximately 83% of them singletons. CDR1 and CDR2 (germline): MNHEY, SMNVEV (reference sequence). Trimming pared 1 base from V and 6 bases from J, leaving 10 bases between. The CDR3 sequence is 14 residues long. This chain joins TRBV27 and TRBJ2-1; tentatively, D is TRBD1 or TRBD2 (5 bases each). The TCR was taken from an adult who received the AZD1222 COVID-19 vaccine. This specimen consisted of peripheral blood, obtained 28 days after the second AZD1222 dose. The chain's CDR3 is CASSLYRGSNEQFF. The CDR3, as DNA: TGTGCCAGCAGTTTATATCGGGGCAGCAATGAGCAGTTCTTC.